The rows below give T cell receptor beta chains drawn from one sample of a study of blood T cell repertoires in COVID-19. Produced via immunoSEQ multiplex PCR; TCRdb's table is partial and in-frame only. This table has some 190,000 clones, 70% to 90% appearing once. The sample comprised peripheral blood. The receptors derive from a woman of 80 years or more with acute or convalescent COVID-19. CDR3s include the opening cysteine and the closing phenylalanine or tryptophan. The D gene is left open where the match is weak. For some rows the clone size is stated as once, few or many, or as a class when expanded; others skip it.

abundance | d_gene | j_gene | v_gene | CDR3nt | CDR3aa
. | . | TRBJ1-1 | TRBV7-3 | TGTGCCAGCAGCTCTCAGGGGAACACTGAAGCTTTCTTT | CASSSQGNTEAFF
. | . | TRBJ1-2 | TRBV11-2 | TGTGCCAGCAGCTGGGACATTTTGAACTATGGCTACACCTTC | CASSWDILNYGYTF
once | . | TRBJ1-5 | TRBV28 | TGTGCCAGCAGTTTACGAGCAACCCAGCATTTT | CASSLRATQHF
. | . | TRBJ1-3 | TRBV9 | TGTGCCAGCAGCACCAATGGGCCAACCTCTGGAAACACCATATATTTT | CASSTNGPTSGNTIYF
. | . | TRBJ1-2 | TRBV28 | TGTGCCAGCGGACAAATACGTAGTAGCACCTTC | CASGQIRSSTF
. | TRBD1 | TRBJ2-5 | TRBV18 | TGTGCCAGCTCACGAGGGACAGGACAAGAGACCCAGTACTTC | CASSRGTGQETQYF
. | . | TRBJ2-2 | TRBV18 | TGTGCCAGCTCACCGACAGGGAACACCGGGGAGCTGTTTTTT | CASSPTGNTGELFF
once | TRBD2 | TRBJ2-7 | TRBV27 | TGTGCCAGCAGTCCCTACGCACTAGCGGGGATTAGCTCCTACGAGCAGTACTTC | CASSPYALAGISSYEQYF
. | . | TRBJ2-7 | TRBV9 | TGTGCCAGCAGCGTAGCTACAGGGACACCTTACGAGCAGTACTTC | CASSVATGTPYEQYF
. | . | TRBJ2-3 | TRBV11-3 | TGTGCCAGCAGCTTAGGATCTACCCGCACAGATACGCAGTATTTT | CASSLGSTRTDTQYF
. | TRBD2 | TRBJ2-1 | TRBV7-2 | TGTGCCAGCAGCTTAGGAGCGGGAGGCCGTGTCAATGAGCAGTTCTTC | CASSLGAGGRVNEQFF
few | . | TRBJ2-2 | TRBV7-8 | TGTGCCAGCAGAACCCAAGTGGAGGGGAGGAACACCGGGGAGCTGTTTTTT | CASRTQVEGRNTGELFF
. | . | TRBJ1-2 | TRBV7-2 | TGTGCCAGCAGCCCGTTGCCGAGGGCGGTTTATGGCTACACCTTC | CASSPLPRAVYGYTF
. | . | TRBJ2-7 | TRBV28 | TGTGCCAGCAGATCTCCTTCGGGAGTCTACGAGCAGTACTTC | CASRSPSGVYEQYF
. | . | TRBJ1-4 | TRBV28 | TGTGCCAGCAGTTTAGCCGGGACAACTAATGAAAAACTGTTTTTT | CASSLAGTTNEKLFF
. | . | TRBJ1-6 | TRBV5-6 | TGTGCCAGCAGCTTGAGGGGTGGAAGCTCCTATAATTCACCCCTCCACTTT | CASSLRGGSSYNSPLHF
. | . | TRBJ1-5 | TRBV28 | TGTGCCAGCAGTTTAACAGACCTTAGCAATCAGCCCCAGCATTTT | CASSLTDLSNQPQHF
once | . | TRBJ1-6 | TRBV4-2 | TGTGCCAGCAGGGTCGATACAGGATATAATTCACCCCTCCACTTT | CASRVDTGYNSPLHF
. | TRBD2 | TRBJ2-1 | TRBV5-1 | TGCGCCAGCACCGCACTAGCGGGATCGTCCTACAATGAGCAGTTCTTC | CASTALAGSSYNEQFF
. | . | TRBJ2-3 | TRBV6-2/TRBV6-3 | TGTGCCAGCAGCCCCCTTATTAATACGCAGTATTTT | CASSPLINTQYF
. | . | TRBJ2-1 | TRBV4-3 | TGCGCCAGCAGCCTTGTCGTTGCCGGCGGATATAACAATGAGCAGTTCTTC | CASSLVVAGGYNNEQFF
. | TRBD1 | TRBJ2-7 | TRBV6-5 | TGTGCCAGCAGTTACTCACTCGGGACAGGGCTCGAGCAGTACTTC | CASSYSLGTGLEQYF
once | TRBD2 | TRBJ2-7 | TRBV2 | TGTGCCAGCAGTGGTACTAGCGGGGGAAGATACGAGCAGTACTTC | CASSGTSGGRYEQYF
. | TRBD1 | TRBJ1-2 | TRBV5-8 | TGTGCCAGCAGCTTGTTAGGCTACAGGGGTCTCGCTTATGGCTACACCTTC | CASSLLGYRGLAYGYTF
. | TRBD1 | TRBJ2-1 | TRBV5-1 | TGCGCCAGCAGCCTGGGACAGGGCTTGAGTGAGCAGTTCTTC | CASSLGQGLSEQFF
. | TRBD2 | TRBJ2-7 | TRBV6-6 | TGTGCCAGCAGCCCTTTTTCGACTAGCGGGAGTTACGAGCAGTACTTC | CASSPFSTSGSYEQYF
. | TRBD1 | TRBJ2-2 | TRBV7-2 | TGTGCCAGCAGCTCCGCGACAGGGCAGAACACCGGGGAGCTGTTTTTT | CASSSATGQNTGELFF
few | . | TRBJ1-1 | TRBV3-1/TRBV3-2 | TGTGCCAGCAGCCCGCAGGGTTATAACACTGAAGCTTTCTTT | CASSPQGYNTEAFF
. | TRBD1 | TRBJ2-5 | TRBV7-2 | TGTGCCAGCAGCTCGCAGGGGACAGGGTGGCAAGAGACCCAGTACTTC | CASSSQGTGWQETQYF
. | . | TRBJ2-5 | TRBV11-3 | TGTGCCAGCTCGAGGTCCGGGGAGACCCAGTACTTC | CASSRSGETQYF
. | . | TRBJ1-2 | TRBV5-1 | TGCGCCAGCAGCTTAAGCAAGGAGCCTGATGGCTACACCTTC | CASSLSKEPDGYTF
once | TRBD1 | TRBJ1-3 | TRBV5-1 | TGCGCCAGCAGTGGGTTGACAGGGGCTGGAAACACCATATATTTT | CASSGLTGAGNTIYF
. | . | TRBJ1-5 | TRBV28 | TGTGCCAGCAGTGCCCGGGGTATAGATCAGCCCCAGCATTTT | CASSARGIDQPQHF
. | . | TRBJ1-2 | TRBV3-1/TRBV3-2 | TGTGCCAGCAGCCAGCCGGACTATGGCTACACCTTC | CASSQPDYGYTF
few | . | TRBJ2-1 | TRBV6-5 | TGTGCCAGCAGCCTCCGGAGGGCCATTGGCCATGAGCAGTTCTTC | CASSLRRAIGHEQFF
. | . | TRBJ1-1 | TRBV30 | TGTGCCTGGAGAAAGGAGTACATTGCTGAAGCTTTCTTT | CAWRKEYIAEAFF
. | TRBD1 | TRBJ1-1 | TRBV7-9 | TGTGCCAGCAGCAGCAAAACAGGGGCCAACACTGAAGCTTTCTTT | CASSSKTGANTEAFF
few | . | TRBJ2-7 | TRBV7-2 | TGTGCCAGCAGCGTTCTTCAGGGGGGCTACGAGCAGTACTTC | CASSVLQGGYEQYF
. | TRBD1 | TRBJ2-7 | TRBV10-3 | TGTGCCATCAGCCAACAGGGGTTAACCTACGAGCAGTACTTC | CAISQQGLTYEQYF
. | TRBD1 | TRBJ1-5 | TRBV5-8 | TGTGCCAGCAGCGTAAACAGGGGGCCGGGGTCGCAGCATTTT | CASSVNRGPGSQHF
few | . | TRBJ2-1 | TRBV10-3 | TGTGCCATCAGCCCTAGTACGAGCTCCTACAATGAGCAGTTCTTC | CAISPSTSSYNEQFF